This is a list of T cell receptor beta chains from one sample in a study of T cell responses to AZD1222 COVID-19 vaccine. Assay used: immunoSEQ multiplex PCR; TCRdb lists only in-frame clones, some missing. The sample comprises about 150,000 clones, about 92% of which are singletons, and 7.5% to 9.5% rests with the top ten. The sequencing used peripheral blood, collected on day 0 of AZD1222 vaccination. All receptors come from an adult in good health. Each CDR3 is given with its conserved first and last residue.

v_gene	j_gene	CDR3aa
TRBV4-1	TRBJ2-7	CASSQVGTASYEQYF
TRBV6-1	TRBJ1-2	CASSGRWVGEGYGYTF
TRBV6-5	TRBJ1-1	CASRPVDSSREAFF
TRBV2	TRBJ1-1	CASTGQGNTEAFF
TRBV19	TRBJ2-1	CASSIGSGGASYNEQFF
TRBV6-5	TRBJ2-7	CASSSRRDLAKEQYF
TRBV11-2	TRBJ1-2	CASSSPRTGNYGYTF
TRBV30	TRBJ1-1	CAGAKGANTEAFF
TRBV4-2	TRBJ2-2	CASSQGALAGYSTGELFF
TRBV4-1	TRBJ2-7	CASSHVGQKGEQYF
TRBV10-3	TRBJ1-5	CAISEELVNYNQPQHF